This T cell receptor (beta chain) was sequenced for a study of Ad26.COV2.S vaccination and SARS-CoV-2 variants. Data came from immunoSEQ multiplex PCR; TCRdb stores just in-frame clones and leaves some out. The sample records roughly 250,000 clones, approximately 90% being singletons. Germline CDR1 reads SNHLY; CDR2 reads FYNNEI. Between the trimmed V and J ends, which lost 7 bases and 2 bases, there was a span of 9 bases. The CDR3 spans 12 residues. Regarding treatment: roughly 19 received Ad26.COV2.S at low or high dose, single or two shots; roughly 5 received placebo; per-sample allocation not given. Collection of the samples took place on day 63 after the first injection of vaccine or placebo. For this clone: Its antigen is still unknown.

Study results and caveats: Higher spike-specific TCR breadth was found in vaccine recipients than in placebo recipients. Spike-specific CD8+ and CD4+ T cell responses reportedly showed substantial breadth after vaccination.

The sequencing here drew on peripheral blood, taken in a trial of Ad26.COV2.S vaccine versus placebo. This chain joins TRBV2 and TRBJ2-7, with D unresolved. The TCR was taken from a person aged 18 to 65 who received the Ad26.COV2.S COVID-19 vaccine or a placebo. The CDR3 is CASIQPTYEQYF. The CDR3 DNA reads TGTGCCAGCATCCAACCTACCTACGAGCAGTACTTC.